This T cell receptor (beta chain) was obtained from a study of blood T cells in healthy people across ages. Deletions cut 1 base from V and 1 base from J, with 10 bases between. CDR1 is MGHRA, CDR2 YSYEKL, per germline. This CDR3 has 15 residues. In its sample, this clonotype was seen a few times. The authors ran a second PCR of 7 to 11 cycles using a sample-barcoded 5' primer and a J-beta primer mix. Each CDR3 protein gets one entry after TCRdb re-called the 5' RACE reads with MiXCR. Of about 700,000 distinct CDR3 sequences in the sample, roughly 32% were seen once. J is TRBJ1-1 and V is TRBV4-1; D unresolved. The source material was blood. The origin of this receptor is a woman aged 80 or over in good health. The CDR3 here is CASSQVFLPNTEAFF. DNA of the CDR3: TGCGCCAGCAGCCAAGTTTTTCTGCCGAACACTGAAGCTTTCTTT.